This T cell receptor beta chain stems from a study of cytomegalovirus exposure and HLA in healthy donors. Study-wide results and limits: The study flagged roughly 160 TCR beta chains as cytomegalovirus-associated.

Worth noting for this clone: The antigen is not known.

The donors formed part of the approximately 120-subject validation cohort, distinct from the roughly 630-subject first cohort. Germline V lookup: CDR1 SQVTM, CDR2 ANQGSEA. Trimming cost V 3 bases and J 3 bases, with 16 bases left between them. The CDR3 spans 15 residues. The assay was immunoSEQ multiplex PCR, and TCRdb's table has in-frame clones only and misses some. The sample holds some 120,000 clones, around 90% seen once. The chain employs TRBV29-1 and TRBJ2-3; D remains unclear. Sequencing was done on a sample of PBMCs. This TCR derives from a woman under 30 in good health and CMV-seronegative. Here the CDR3 reads CSVEVALGLTDTQYF. CDR3 in DNA: TGCAGCGTTGAGGTAGCTTTGGGTCTGACAGATACGCAGTATTTT.